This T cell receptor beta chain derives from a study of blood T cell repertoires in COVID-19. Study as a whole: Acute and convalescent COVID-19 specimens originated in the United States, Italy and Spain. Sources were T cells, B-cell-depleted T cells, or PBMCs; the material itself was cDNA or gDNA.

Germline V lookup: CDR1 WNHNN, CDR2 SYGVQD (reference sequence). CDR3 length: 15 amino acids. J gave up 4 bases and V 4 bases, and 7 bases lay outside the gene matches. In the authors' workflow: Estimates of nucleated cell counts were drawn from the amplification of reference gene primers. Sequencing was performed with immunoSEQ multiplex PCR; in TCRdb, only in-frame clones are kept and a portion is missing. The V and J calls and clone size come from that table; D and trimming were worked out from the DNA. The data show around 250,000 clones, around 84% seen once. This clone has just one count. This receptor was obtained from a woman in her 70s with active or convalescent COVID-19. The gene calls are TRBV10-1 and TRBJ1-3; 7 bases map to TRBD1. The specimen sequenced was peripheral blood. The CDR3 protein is CASSAGTAVGNTIYF. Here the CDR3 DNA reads TGCGCCAGCAGTGCTGGGACAGCGGTAGGAAACACCATATATTTT.